These T cell receptor beta chains were read from a single sample in a study of blood T cell repertoires in COVID-19. Profiling relied on immunoSEQ multiplex PCR, and the TCRdb table lists in-frame clones only, not all of them. The sample has 270,000 or so clones; 82% are singletons. Sequencing was performed on peripheral blood. Receptor source: a woman aged 18 to 35 with acute or convalescent COVID-19. Both conserved end residues are part of each CDR3. The D gene is left open where the match is weak. Clone size is shown for a subset of rows, as once, few, many or a class of expanded clone.

>TRBD1|TRBV6-2/TRBV6-3|NA|TRBJ2-7
TGTGCCAGCCGCCTTGGACAGGGGAACGACGAGCAGTACTTC
CASRLGQGNDEQYF
>TRBD1|TRBV3-1/TRBV3-2|NA|TRBJ1-2
TGTGCCAGCAGCCAAGTAACAGGGGCGGGCTATGGCTACACCTTC
CASSQVTGAGYGYTF
>TRBD2|TRBV9|NA|TRBJ2-1
TGTGCCAGCAGCGGGACTAGCGGGAGGCCCTCAAATGAGCAGTTCTTC
CASSGTSGRPSNEQFF
>NA|TRBV7-2|NA|TRBJ2-7
TGTGCCAGCAGCACCAGCGGGCTGAGCTACGAGCAGTACTTC
CASSTSGLSYEQYF
>TRBD2|TRBV4-3|NA|TRBJ2-7
TGCGCCAGCAGCCAAGAGACTAGCGGGGAACTGCTATTCTCCTACGAGCAGTACTTC
CASSQETSGELLFSYEQYF
>TRBD2|TRBV3-1/TRBV3-2|NA|TRBJ2-1
TGTGCCAGCAGCCAAATGCCGGGACTAGCGGAGAGGTTTGGGTCCTACAATGAGCAGTTCTTC
CASSQMPGLAERFGSYNEQFF
>TRBD2|TRBV9|once|TRBJ2-5
TGTGCCAGCAGCGGAGGACTAGCGGTTCAAGAGACCCAGTACTTC
CASSGGLAVQETQYF
>TRBD1|TRBV7-8|once|TRBJ1-1
TGTGCCAGCAGCTTACCCGCGACAGGGACTGAAGCTTTCTTT
CASSLPATGTEAFF
>NA|TRBV7-9|NA|TRBJ2-5
TGTGCCAGCAGCTTAGCGCGGGAGACCCAGTACTTC
CASSLARETQYF
>TRBD1|TRBV7-9|NA|TRBJ1-4
TGTGCCAGCAGCTCCCGACAGGGGGCGGAGGAAAAACTGTTTTTT
CASSSRQGAEEKLFF
>NA|TRBV6-5|NA|TRBJ2-5
TGTGCCAGCAGTTACGCAGGGCTACAAGAGACCCAGTACTTC
CASSYAGLQETQYF
>TRBD2|TRBV7-9|NA|TRBJ2-1
TGTGCCAGCGTCTTGGGACTAGCGTTAGGGGGGATCTACAATGAGCAGTTCTTC
CASVLGLALGGIYNEQFF
>NA|TRBV3-1/TRBV3-2|many|TRBJ1-6
TGTGCCAGCAGCCGACGGAGGTATAATTCACCCCTCCACTTT
CASSRRRYNSPLHF
>TRBD1|TRBV4-3|NA|TRBJ2-7
TGCGCCAGCAGCCCCTGGACAGGAAAATCCAACGAGCAGTACTTC
CASSPWTGKSNEQYF
>TRBD1|TRBV10-2|NA|TRBJ1-2
TGCGCCAGCAGTGAGTCGTACAGGGGGGATGGCTACACCTTC
CASSESYRGDGYTF
>TRBD1|TRBV7-2|NA|TRBJ2-5
TGTGCCAGCAGCTTGCAGGACAGGGGGGGAGAGACCCAGTACTTC
CASSLQDRGGETQYF
>TRBD2|TRBV3-1/TRBV3-2|NA|TRBJ2-1
TGTGCCAGCAGCCCAGCGGGAGTTCCCCCCAATGAGCAGTTCTTC
CASSPAGVPPNEQFF
>NA|TRBV7-2|NA|TRBJ1-4
TGTGCCAGCAGCTTAGAGGTCCGGGGTGGACTGTTTTTT
CASSLEVRGGLFF
>NA|TRBV19|NA|TRBJ1-4
TGTGCCAGCTGGGCGGGGGGGAAACTGTTTTTT
CASWAGGKLFF
>TRBD2|TRBV6-5|NA|TRBJ2-7
TGTGCCAGCAGACGGAAGAGCGGGAGTGATTACGAGCAGTACTTC
CASRRKSGSDYEQYF
>NA|TRBV27|NA|TRBJ1-1
TGTGCCAGCAGAAGTCTCACCGATCCCCCACATTTCACTGAAGCTTTCTTT
CASRSLTDPPHFTEAFF
>TRBD2|TRBV3-1/TRBV3-2|NA|TRBJ2-7
TGTGCCAGCAGCCAAGATCCCTGGACTAGCGGGATCTCCTCCTACGAGCAGTACTTC
CASSQDPWTSGISSYEQYF
>TRBD1|TRBV6-5|NA|TRBJ1-5
TGTGCCAGCAGAGGGACAGGGGGCCAGCCCCAGCATTTT
CASRGTGGQPQHF
>NA|TRBV28|NA|TRBJ1-1
TGTGCCAGCAGTTTCGGTCGAGGTACGGTGGGTGAAGCTTTCTTT
CASSFGRGTVGEAFF
>TRBD2|TRBV18|NA|TRBJ2-1
TGTGCCAGCTCACCGAACTCCCCTAGCGGATCATACAATGAGCAGTTCTTC
CASSPNSPSGSYNEQFF
>NA|TRBV19|few|TRBJ1-2
TGTGCCAGTAGTATTTCGACAGCGAGAAACTATGGCTACACCTTC
CASSISTARNYGYTF
>NA|TRBV20-1|NA|TRBJ1-2
TGCAGTGCTAGAGATAGAGGGGGCTACACCTTC
CSARDRGGYTF
>NA|TRBV28|NA|TRBJ2-2
TGTGCCAGCAGCTGGGGACAAAACACCGGGGAGCTGTTTTTT
CASSWGQNTGELFF
>TRBD1|TRBV19|NA|TRBJ2-7
TGTGCCAGTAGTATAGGGACAGGCCCCTACGAGCAGTACTTC
CASSIGTGPYEQYF
>NA|TRBV10-3|NA|TRBJ1-5
TGTGCCATCAGTGAGACATATCAGGGTGATCAGCCCCAGCATTTT
CAISETYQGDQPQHF
>TRBD1|TRBV28|once|TRBJ1-1
TGTGCCAGCTGTCAGTCAGGGGGCTCTGGCTCCGCTGAAGCTTTCTTT
CASCQSGGSGSAEAFF
>NA|TRBV4-3|NA|TRBJ1-2
TGCGCCAGCAGTCCTCGGACAGACAACTATGGCTACACCTTC
CASSPRTDNYGYTF
>TRBD1|TRBV5-1|few|TRBJ2-3
TGCGCCAGCAGCCCGGGGACAGGCACAGATACGCAGTATTTT
CASSPGTGTDTQYF
>TRBD2|TRBV3-1/TRBV3-2|NA|TRBJ2-2
TGTGCCAGCAGCCCGGGACTACTTCCCGGGGAGCTGTTTTTT
CASSPGLLPGELFF
>NA|TRBV19|once|TRBJ1-2
TGTGCCAGTAGTATAGGTGCAGGGAACTATGGCTACACCTTC
CASSIGAGNYGYTF
>NA|TRBV13|NA|TRBJ2-7
TGTGCCAGCAGCCATTCCTACGAGCAGTACTTC
CASSHSYEQYF
>NA|TRBV4-3|NA|TRBJ2-7
TGCGCCAGCAGCCAAGAACGGTTACAGGGTTACTCCTACGAGCAGTACTTC
CASSQERLQGYSYEQYF
>TRBD2|TRBV5-4|NA|TRBJ2-1
TGTGCCAGCAGCTCCAGGACTAGCGGGAGTGTAGATGAGCAGTTCTTC
CASSSRTSGSVDEQFF
>NA|TRBV6-1|NA|TRBJ1-2
TGTGCCAGCAGTGACGGACAAATCTATGGCTACACCTTC
CASSDGQIYGYTF
>NA|TRBV5-1|NA|TRBJ2-3
TGCGCCAGCAGCTTGGCAGTGAGGGATACGCAGTATTTT
CASSLAVRDTQYF
>TRBD2|TRBV5-6|NA|TRBJ2-7
TGTGCCAGCAGCACCGGACTAGCGGGAGTGTTTCCCGAGCAGTACTTC
CASSTGLAGVFPEQYF
>TRBD1|TRBV9|few|TRBJ2-1
TGTGCCAGCGGGACAGGGGTCGAACAGTTCTTC
CASGTGVEQFF
>NA|TRBV27|many|TRBJ1-6
TGTGCCAGCAGTACCCCCCAGGGCCGCAATTCACCCCTCCACTTT
CASSTPQGRNSPLHF
>NA|TRBV19|NA|TRBJ1-2
TGTGCCAGTAACCCCCCCGGGACACCTAACTATGGCTACACCTTC
CASNPPGTPNYGYTF
>NA|TRBV6-2/TRBV6-3|NA|TRBJ1-5
TGTGCCAGCAGTTACTCTGAGAATCAGCCCCAGCATTTT
CASSYSENQPQHF
>TRBD2|TRBV3-1/TRBV3-2|NA|TRBJ2-7
TGTGCCAGCAGCCTAGGGAGGGCCGTTTTTGAGCAGTACTTC
CASSLGRAVFEQYF
>NA|TRBV7-2|NA|TRBJ2-7
TGTGCCAGCAGCTTAACGACAGCCAACTACGAGCAGTACTTC
CASSLTTANYEQYF
>NA|TRBV29-1|NA|TRBJ2-7
TGCAGCGCACTCGAAACAGGGATCGGCTACGAGCAGTACTTC
CSALETGIGYEQYF
>NA|TRBV11-2|NA|TRBJ2-2
TGTGCCAGCAGCCCAGGATTCGGCACCGGGGAGCTGTTTTTT
CASSPGFGTGELFF
>NA|TRBV2|NA|TRBJ1-1
TGTGCCAGCAGGAGAGACAGACGGGACACTGAAGCTTTCTTT
CASRRDRRDTEAFF
>TRBD1|TRBV18|NA|TRBJ2-7
TGTGCCAGCTTCCCGGGACAGGGGGACGAGCAGTACTTC
CASFPGQGDEQYF
>TRBD2|TRBV3-1/TRBV3-2|NA|TRBJ2-7
TGTGCCAGCAGCCAAGGCGGGACTATGGAGCAGTACTTC
CASSQGGTMEQYF
>TRBD1|TRBV6-6|NA|TRBJ1-4
TGTGCCAGCAGCCCGAACCAGGGGGCTTTTGGTGAAAAACTGTTTTTT
CASSPNQGAFGEKLFF